Below are 25 T cell receptor beta chains sequenced from a single sample in a study of lymphopenia after photon versus proton radiotherapy. Only in-frame clones appear in the TCRdb table, and some are missing; sequencing was by immunoSEQ multiplex PCR. Of around 4,200 clones in the sample, about 70% were seen once. The source was peripheral blood, collected from a patient treated with proton-based radiotherapy. These TCRs come from a man of 80 years or more with esophageal cancer.

Only a few counts were recorded for this clone. The CDR3: CASSYRAPTSYEQYF. The CDR3 nucleotides read TGTGCCAGCAGTTACAGGGCCCCCACATCCTACGAGCAGTACTTC. J is TRBJ2-7 and V is TRBV6-6; no reliable D call. The germline V and J ends were trimmed by 2 bases and 1 base, with 12 bases remaining between them. CDR1 is MNHNY and CDR2 is SVGAGI in the germline V gene (reference sequence). The CDR3 length is 15 residues.

The chain uses TRBV28 and TRBJ2-3; perhaps TRBD2 as D (5 bases). V shed 7 bases and J shed 8 bases, with 13 bases lying between them. Looked up from germline, CDR1 is MDHEN and CDR2 is SYDVKM. The CDR3 consists of 12 residues. This CDR3 is CASTPPRGTQYF. CDR3 in DNA: TGTGCCAGCACCCCACCCCGGGGTACGCAGTATTTT.

The gene calls are TRBV7-7 and TRBJ2-1; the match to TRBD2 covers 7 bases. V was pared by 3 bases and J by 1 base, with 3 bases of the junction left unmatched. This CDR3 spans 15 amino acids. Per germline, CDR1 SSHAT and CDR2 FNYEAQ (reference sequence). The CDR3 coding sequence is TGTGCCAGCAGCTTGGGGGGGGGTTCCTACAATGAGCAGTTCTTC. Encoded protein: CASSLGGGSYNEQFF.

The chain combines TRBV4-3 with TRBJ2-2, with no clear D. The CDR3 is 13 amino acids. V shed 0 bases and J shed 7 bases, with 6 bases lying between them. Germline CDR1 reads LGHNA; CDR2 reads YSLEER. For the CDR3, the DNA is TGCGCCAGCAGCCAAGATAATTACGGGGAGCTGTTTTTT. Translation: CASSQDNYGELFF.

The V call is TRBV5-4, the J call TRBJ2-1; 8 nucleotides align to TRBD2. The ends lost 0 bases at V and 6 bases at J; junction bases unmatched: 5. CDR1 is SGHNT and CDR2 is YYREEE in the germline V gene (reference sequence). The CDR3 sequence is 15 residues long. The CDR3 is CASSLGLAGANEQFF. In DNA, the CDR3 is TGTGCCAGCAGCTTGGGCCTAGCGGGCGCCAATGAGCAGTTCTTC.

The CDR3: CASSEVGRLVTDTQYF. In nucleotides, the CDR3 is TGTGCCAGCAGTGAAGTTGGTAGGTTAGTGACAGATACGCAGTATTTT. The rearrangement links TRBV6-1 to TRBJ2-3; unclear D gene. Germline loops: CDR1 MNHNS, CDR2 SASEGT. V lost 1 base to trimming and J lost 3 bases, with 14 bases between them. The CDR3 runs to 16 residues.

As for this clone: The same CDR3 can be traced to other DNA sequences in this sample. This chain joins TRBV27 and TRBJ2-7; tentative D call: TRBD1 (5 bases). V lost 3 bases and J lost 3, with 9 bases in between. The germline V gene encodes CDR1 MNHEY and CDR2 SMNVEV (reference sequence). The CDR3 length is 13 residues. CDR3 sequence reads: CASSLGQSYEQYF. CDR3 in DNA: TGTGCCAGCAGTTTGGGGCAGAGCTACGAGCAGTACTTC.

By sample share, this clone is medium-sized. The V gene is TRBV5-4, the J gene TRBJ1-1; no firm D call. Trimming left V 6 bases short and J 7 bases short, with 19 bases between. The germline gives CDR1 SGHNT, CDR2 YYREEE (reference sequence). This CDR3 contains 14 residues. The CDR3: CASNPGRVPNEAFF. The CDR3 DNA reads TGTGCCAGCAACCCCGGAAGGGTCCCGAATGAAGCTTTCTTT.

This chain connects TRBV6-6 to TRBJ1-2; TRBD1 matches at 10 bases. Germline V gives CDR1 MNHNY, CDR2 SVGAGI (reference sequence). Trimming cost V 6 bases and J 4 bases; bases outside gene matches: 8. This CDR3 has 15 amino acids. This CDR3 is CASRPPGQGPYGYTF. The CDR3 nucleotides are TGTGCCAGCAGGCCCCCGGGACAGGGGCCCTATGGCTACACCTTC.

V usage is TRBV4-2 and J usage is TRBJ2-3; D is perhaps TRBD2 (5 bases). The CDR3 is 18 amino acids. Trimming stripped 0 bases from V and 0 bases from J, with 16 bases between. Per germline, CDR1 LGHNA and CDR2 YNFKEQ. In DNA form, the CDR3 reads TGTGCCAGCAGCCAAGAGGCGTACGCGGGTATGAGCACAGATACGCAGTATTTT. This encodes CASSQEAYAGMSTDTQYF.

This sequence joins TRBV6-1 and TRBJ1-4, with D possibly TRBD1 on 6 matching bases. Germline V gene data show CDR1 as MNHNS and CDR2 as SASEGT. Trimming took 4 bases from V and 5 from J, leaving 14 bases between them. The CDR3 has 15 residues. CDR3 nucleotides: TGTGCCAGCAGTGGAAAAGACAGGTACAATGAAAAACTGTTTTTT. This encodes CASSGKDRYNEKLFF.

V usage is TRBV2 and J usage is TRBJ2-5; D is ambiguous. CDR3 length: 12 amino acids. Between the trimmed V and J ends, which lost 8 bases and 5 bases, there was a span of 12 bases. Germline values: CDR1 SNHLY, CDR2 FYNNEI. CDR3 coding DNA: TGTGCCAGCGAGGTGGGGATGGAGACCCAGTACTTC. This encodes CASEVGMETQYF.

In its sample, this clone was seen a few times. The V call is TRBV6-5, the J call TRBJ2-7; TRBD2 matches 10 bases. CDR3 size: 16 residues. Germline V CDR1 and CDR2: MNHEY, SVGAGI. The V segment lost 1 base and the J segment 0 bases; nucleotides outside the gene matches: 3. The CDR3 loop is CASSYYGTSDSYEQYF. The CDR3 bases are TGTGCCAGCAGTTACTACGGGACTAGCGACTCCTACGAGCAGTACTTC.

This chain links TRBV2 with TRBJ2-7; TRBD1 might be the D (5 bases). Germline lookup yields CDR1 SNHLY and CDR2 FYNNEI. CDR3 length equals 14 residues. V was clipped by 9 bases and J by 0 bases, with 15 bases between them. The CDR3 nucleotides read TGTGCCAGAAGCCTGGCAGGGCCCTCCTACGAGCAGTACTTC. This translates into CARSLAGPSYEQYF.

This rearrangement joins TRBV11-3 to TRBJ2-3; D may be TRBD2 (6 bases). V lost 2 bases to trimming and J lost 6 bases, with 15 bases between them. Germline V CDR1 and CDR2: SGHNT, YENEEA. This CDR3 has 15 residues. The CDR3 is CASSLMEAEGDTQYF. DNA of the CDR3: TGTGCCAGCAGCTTAATGGAAGCGGAGGGGGATACGCAGTATTTT.

This chain links TRBV7-2 with TRBJ2-7; TRBD2 aligns across 7 bases. Germline CDR1 reads SGHTA; CDR2 reads FQGNSA. CDR3 length: 13 amino acids. The V and J ends lost 3 bases and 6 bases, in that order; junction bases with no gene match: 5. The chain's CDR3 is CASSFLGEGEQYF. The CDR3 nucleotides are TGTGCCAGCAGCTTTTTAGGGGAGGGCGAGCAGTACTTC.

The chain joins TRBV29-1 to TRBJ1-1; 7 positions match TRBD1. The germline gives CDR1 SQVTM, CDR2 ANQGSEA. The CDR3 extends over 11 amino acids. The V segment lost 6 bases and the J segment 4 bases; nucleotides outside the gene matches: 2. For the CDR3, the DNA is TGCAGCGTGCGACAGGGCACTGAAGCTTTCTTT. The encoded protein is CSVRQGTEAFF. Based on the CDR3 plus reference TRBV29-1 and TRBJ1-1, the full variable domain is SAVISQKPSRDICQRGTSLTIQCQVDSQVTMMFWYRQQPGQSLTLIATANQGSEATYESGFVIDKFPISRPNLTFSTLTVSNMSPEDSSIYLCSVRQGTEAFFGQGTRLTVV.

The chain combines TRBV6-6 with TRBJ1-2, with D tentatively TRBD1 (6 bases). Germline V gene lookup returns CDR1 MNHNY and CDR2 SVGAGI (reference sequence). The CDR3 runs 11 residues. The V gene lost 6 bases and the J gene lost 8 bases, with 10 bases spanning the gap. The CDR3 nucleotides read TGTGCCAGCAGCTCCGACAGGGGCTACACCTTC. It translates to CASSSDRGYTF.

This chain uses TRBV18 with TRBJ2-7; TRBD1 matches at 10 bases. Germline trimming cut 6 bases from V and 2 bases from J; bases unmatched to any gene: 13. The germline gives CDR1 KGHSH, CDR2 LQKENI. The CDR3 extends over 17 amino acids. The chain's CDR3 is CASSQLLGGTGAYEQYF. DNA of the CDR3: TGTGCCAGCTCGCAGCTTTTAGGGGGGACAGGGGCCTACGAGCAGTACTTC.

V gene TRBV10-1 combines with J gene TRBJ2-3, with D perhaps TRBD1 (5 bases). The CDR3 covers 16 residues. The germline gives CDR1 WNHNN, CDR2 SYGVQD (reference sequence). With 4 bases removed from V and 0 bases from J, the gap between germline ends came to 14 bases. The CDR3 coding sequence is TGCGCCAGCAGTGCAGTTTTGAGACAGAGCACAGATACGCAGTATTTT. This sequence encodes CASSAVLRQSTDTQYF.

The rearrangement joins TRBV30 to TRBJ1-5; tentatively, D is TRBD1 (6 bases). The CDR3 runs 12 residues. With 6 bases removed from V and 6 bases from J, the gap between germline ends came to 12 bases. Germline loops: CDR1 GTSNPN, CDR2 SVGIG (reference sequence). The CDR3 DNA is TGTGCCTGCACAGGGAGGGGTCAGCCCCAGCATTTT. It translates to CACTGRGQPQHF.

As to this clone: This likely traces to a read error, being one base from a far larger clone. J is TRBJ2-2 and V is TRBV6-4; possible D gene TRBD1, 6 bases. The CDR3 has 16 residues. Germline CDR1 and CDR2: MRHNA and SNTAGT. The CDR3 bases are TGTGTCAGCAGTGAGGGGCAGGGGATCGACACCGGGGAGCTGTTTTTT. It translates to CVSSEGQGIDTGELFF.

Concerning this clone: A junction end diverges from the germline sequence, so it may reflect a read error. This chain links TRBV5-3 with TRBJ1-1; D might be TRBD1 (5 bases). TRBV5-3 carries the ORF label, with uncertain function. The CDR3 has 15 amino acids. CDR3 in amino acids: CASSLDLTGNTEAFF. CDR3 DNA sequence: TGTGCCAGCAGCTTAGATTTAACAGGGAACACTGAAGCTTTCTTT.

V usage is TRBV6-5 and J usage is TRBJ1-1; D unresolved. The V end lost 10 bases, the J end lost 10 bases, and 16 bases lay between the germline ends. The CDR3 has 11 residues. Germline values: CDR1 MNHEY, CDR2 SVGAGI. The CDR3 loop reads CAITSGKIAFF. The DNA for the CDR3 is TGTGCCATCACGAGCGGGAAAATAGCTTTCTTT.

The genes are TRBV19 and TRBJ1-1; 10 bases are a match to TRBD1. Germline values: CDR1 LNHDA, CDR2 SQIVND (reference sequence). The CDR3 extends over 17 amino acids. The V and J ends lost 5 bases and 0 bases, in that order; junction bases with no gene match: 9. The CDR3 DNA sequence: TGTGCCAGTAGTTTGGGACAGGGGTTTAGGATGAACACTGAAGCTTTCTTT. It yields the protein CASSLGQGFRMNTEAFF.